The source of this T cell receptor (beta chain) is a study of T cells after yellow fever vaccination. Study at large: Fractions low in cell number were prepared with SMART-Seq v4 Ultra Low Input.

With 4 bases clipped from V and 3 bases from J, the junction kept 7 bases outside the gene matches. The length of the CDR3 is 17 residues. Germline-derived CDR1 and CDR2 are LGHNA and YNFKEQ. TCRdb reprocessed the 5' RACE reads via MiXCR and lists one record per CDR3 protein. Among some 550,000 distinct CDR3 sequences, under 25% were seen once, and the ten largest hold over 11%. The input for sequencing was PBMCs, taken 15 days after the yellow fever booster vaccination. The chain has TRBV4-2 and TRBJ2-3; TRBD2 aligns across 13 bases. This TCR derives from a man younger than 45 who received the YFV17D yellow fever vaccine. CDR3 coding DNA: TGTGCCAGCAGCCGGCAGGGGACTAGCGGGACGACAGATACGCAGTATTTT. This encodes CASSRQGTSGTTDTQYF.